The 6 T cell receptor beta chains listed next were all sequenced from one sample in a study of T-cell reconstitution after alpha-beta-depleted transplantation in children. During its preparation, the TCRbeta library received unique molecular identifiers. TCRdb fed the PCR reads into MiXCR, producing one record per CDR3 protein. The sample has about a million distinct CDR3 sequences, about 30% seen once. The sample here was PBMCs, mostly from graft donor cells, taken 360 days after TCRalphabeta/CD19-depleted stem cell transplant. These receptors were obtained from a boy younger than two who had a stem cell transplant for SCID, so the T cells may come from the graft donor.

This clonotype appeared a few times. The chain combines TRBV10-3 with TRBJ2-7; TRBD1 matches at 8 bases. The CDR3 spans 15 residues. V lost 4 bases, J lost 4 bases, and 9 bases stayed unmatched. The V gene's germline CDR1 is ENHRY and CDR2 SYGVKD. Written as DNA, the CDR3 is TGTGCCATCAGTGTCGGACAGGGCGGCCCTTACGAGCAGTACTTC. Residues: CAISVGQGGPYEQYF.

The chain has TRBV29-1 and TRBJ1-1, with a weak D call TRBD1 (6 bases). The germline V gene has CDR1 SQVTM and CDR2 ANQGSEA. The CDR3 totals 13 residues. V lost 4 bases to trimming and J lost 9 bases, with 18 bases between them. The CDR3 nucleotides read TGCAGCGTTGTAAGGACAGTGGGGAGCCAAGCTTTCTTT. It translates to CSVVRTVGSQAFF.

This chain links TRBV3-1 with TRBJ2-1; perhaps TRBD2 as D (6 bases). The length of the CDR3 is 14 residues. V lost 1 base, J lost 5 bases, and 9 bases lay in between. Germline V gives CDR1 LGHDT, CDR2 YNNKEL (reference sequence). The CDR3 bases are TGTGCCAGCAGCCAAGGGTGGACTAACAATGAGCAGTTCTTC. This sequence encodes CASSQGWTNNEQFF.

This sequence joins TRBV5-1 and TRBJ2-2; weak D call: TRBD1 (5 bases). Germline CDR1 and CDR2: SGHRS and YFSETQ. Trimming removed 0 bases at V and 6 bases at J, with 15 bases between. This CDR3 has 16 residues. CDR3: CASSLAPRQSAGELFF. The CDR3 DNA is TGCGCCAGCAGCTTGGCTCCACGACAGTCCGCCGGGGAGCTGTTTTTT.

CDR3 nucleotide sequence: TGTGCCAGCAGCTTCGACAGCTCAACTAATGAAAAACTGTTTTTT. Its protein product is CASSFDSSTNEKLFF. This chain joins TRBV7-9 and TRBJ1-4, with a tentative D call TRBD1 (5 bases). CDR3 length equals 15 residues. Germline V lookup: CDR1 SEHNR, CDR2 FQNEAQ (reference sequence). V lost 3 bases to trimming and J lost 0 bases, with 8 bases between them.

The J gene is TRBJ2-1, the V gene TRBV11-2; 7 positions agree with TRBD1. The trim removed 4 bases at V and 8 bases at J, leaving 11 bases unmatched. The CDR3 covers 15 residues. Germline loops: CDR1 SGHAT, CDR2 FQNNGV. The CDR3 coding sequence is TGTGCCAGCAGCTCGGGACAGCTCAGGCGCGATGAGCAGTTCTTC. This translates into CASSSGQLRRDEQFF.